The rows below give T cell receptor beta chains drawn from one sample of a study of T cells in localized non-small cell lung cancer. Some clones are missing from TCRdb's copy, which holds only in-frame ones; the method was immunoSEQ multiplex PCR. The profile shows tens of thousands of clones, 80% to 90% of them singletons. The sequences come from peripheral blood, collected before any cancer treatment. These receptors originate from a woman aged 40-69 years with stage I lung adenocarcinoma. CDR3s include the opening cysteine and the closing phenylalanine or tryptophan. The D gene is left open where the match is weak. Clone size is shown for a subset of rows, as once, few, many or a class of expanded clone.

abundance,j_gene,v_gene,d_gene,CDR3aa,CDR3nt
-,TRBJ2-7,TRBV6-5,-,CASGNGGLPLSEQYF,TGTGCCAGCGGTAACGGGGGTCTACCCCTCAGCGAGCAGTACTTC
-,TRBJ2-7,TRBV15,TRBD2,CATSRLRTSGRAAPYEQYF,TGTGCCACCAGCAGATTGAGGACTAGCGGGAGGGCCGCCCCCTACGAGCAGTACTTC
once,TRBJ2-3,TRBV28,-,CASGNRISTDTQYF,TGTGCCAGCGGCAACAGGATTAGCACAGATACGCAGTATTTT
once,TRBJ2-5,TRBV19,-,CASSIAGMGETQYF,TGTGCCAGTAGTATAGCCGGGATGGGGGAGACCCAGTACTTC
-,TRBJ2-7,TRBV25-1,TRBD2,CATIAGSYEQYF,TGTGCCACTATAGCGGGTTCCTACGAGCAGTACTTC
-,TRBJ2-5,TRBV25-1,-,CASSDRAGTETQYF,TGTGCCAGCAGTGATCGGGCGGGAACGGAGACCCAGTACTTC
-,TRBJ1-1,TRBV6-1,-,CASSETSRQAARAFF,TGTGCCAGCAGTGAAACCTCTAGACAGGCGGCTCGAGCTTTCTTT
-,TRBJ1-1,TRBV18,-,CASSPQAQMNTEAFF,TGTGCCAGCTCACCACAGGCCCAGATGAACACTGAAGCTTTCTTT
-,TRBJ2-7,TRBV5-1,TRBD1,CASSSGQGIYEQYF,TGCGCCAGCAGCTCCGGACAGGGAATCTACGAGCAGTACTTC
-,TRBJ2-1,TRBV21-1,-,CASSRYSYNEQFF,TGTGCCAGCAGCAGGTACTCCTACAATGAGCAGTTCTTC
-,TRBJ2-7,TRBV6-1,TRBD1,CASTRTGADYEQYF,TGTGCCAGCACTAGGACAGGGGCCGATTACGAGCAGTACTTC
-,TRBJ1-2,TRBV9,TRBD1,CASSVTGQDYGYTF,TGTGCCAGCAGCGTAACCGGACAGGACTATGGCTACACCTTC
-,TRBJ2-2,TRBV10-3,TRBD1,CAISPGTGYTGELFF,TGTGCCATCAGCCCCGGGACAGGGTACACCGGGGAGCTGTTTTTT
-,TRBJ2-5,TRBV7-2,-,CASSLERQETQYF,TGTGCCAGCAGCTTAGAAAGACAAGAGACCCAGTACTTC
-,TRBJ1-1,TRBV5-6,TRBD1,CASSDRGRRNTEAFF,TGTGCCAGCAGTGACAGGGGGCGGCGGAACACTGAAGCTTTCTTT
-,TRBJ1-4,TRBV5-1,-,CASSLGPQGNEKLFF,TGCGCCAGCAGCTTAGGTCCACAGGGAAATGAAAAACTGTTTTTT
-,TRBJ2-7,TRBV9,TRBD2,CASSVGGTRFSEQYF,TGTGCCAGCAGCGTAGGAGGGACTAGATTTAGCGAGCAGTACTTC
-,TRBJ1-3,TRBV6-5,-,CASSRETASGNTIYF,TGTGCCAGCAGTCGGGAGACGGCCTCTGGAAACACCATATATTTT
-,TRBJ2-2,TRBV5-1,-,CASSLAVTGNTGELFF,TGCGCCAGCAGCTTGGCGGTGACTGGGAACACCGGGGAGCTGTTTTTT
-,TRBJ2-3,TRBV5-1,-,CASSPGVDTQYF,TGCGCCAGCAGCCCCGGGGTAGATACGCAGTATTTT
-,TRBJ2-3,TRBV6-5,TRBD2,CASSSTSGNSDTQYF,TGTGCCAGCAGTTCGACTAGCGGGAACTCAGATACGCAGTATTTT
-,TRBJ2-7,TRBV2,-,CASSDWVVDSSYEQYF,TGTGCCAGCAGTGATTGGGTTGTGGACAGCTCCTACGAGCAGTACTTC
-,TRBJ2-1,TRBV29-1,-,CSVVVNNEQFF,TGCAGCGTTGTCGTGAACAATGAGCAGTTCTTC
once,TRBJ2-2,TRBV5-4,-,CASNFLPYGELFF,TGTGCCAGCAACTTCCTCCCGTACGGGGAGCTGTTTTTT
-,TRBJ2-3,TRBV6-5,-,CASSPTYGEWGTQYF,TGTGCCAGCAGCCCCACGTACGGCGAATGGGGTACGCAGTATTTT
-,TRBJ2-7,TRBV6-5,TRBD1,CASSSPGQAYEQYF,TGTGCCAGCAGTTCCCCAGGACAGGCCTACGAGCAGTACTTC
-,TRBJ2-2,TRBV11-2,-,CASSGIRAPSTGELFF,TGTGCCAGCAGCGGAATCAGGGCCCCGAGCACCGGGGAGCTGTTTTTT
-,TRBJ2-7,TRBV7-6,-,CASSLVGYEQYF,TGTGCCAGCAGCTTAGTTGGGTACGAGCAGTACTTC
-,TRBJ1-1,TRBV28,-,CASSLGPRGTEAFF,TGTGCCAGCAGTTTAGGCCCCAGGGGCACTGAAGCTTTCTTT
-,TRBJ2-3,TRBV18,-,CASSLLVLDTQYF,TGTGCCAGCTCACTCCTGGTCCTGGATACGCAGTATTTT
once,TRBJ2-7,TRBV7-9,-,CASSPWTGATYEQYF,TGTGCCAGCAGCCCGTGGACTGGGGCGACCTACGAGCAGTACTTC
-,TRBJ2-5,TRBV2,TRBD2,CASSILAGAGETQYF,TGTGCCAGCAGTATACTAGCGGGAGCTGGAGAGACCCAGTACTTC
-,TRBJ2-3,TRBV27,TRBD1,CASSLGQGGNPHAQYF,TGTGCCAGCAGTCTCGGACAGGGGGGGAACCCCCATGCGCAGTATTTT
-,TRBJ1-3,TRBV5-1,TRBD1,CASSPGTAGNTIYF,TGCGCCAGCAGCCCTGGGACAGCTGGAAACACCATATATTTT
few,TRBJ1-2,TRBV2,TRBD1,CASTPVGRGRSYGYTF,TGTGCCAGCACTCCCGTAGGGAGGGGGCGAAGCTATGGCTACACCTTC
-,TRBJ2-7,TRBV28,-,CASTLGGGSSHEQYF,TGTGCCAGCACCCTAGGGGGCGGGAGTTCCCACGAGCAGTACTTC
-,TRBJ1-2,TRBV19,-,CASTIGQSYGYTF,TGTGCCAGTACGATCGGACAGTCTTATGGCTACACCTTC
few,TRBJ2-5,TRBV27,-,CASSFRVRETQYF,TGTGCCAGCAGTTTCCGGGTCCGAGAGACCCAGTACTTC
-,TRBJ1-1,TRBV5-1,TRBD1,CASSPGQGMNTEAFF,TGCGCCAGCAGCCCGGGACAGGGGATGAACACTGAAGCTTTCTTT
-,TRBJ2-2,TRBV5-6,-,CASSLGRAGTGELFF,TGTGCCAGCAGCTTGGGCAGGGCCGGCACCGGGGAGCTGTTTTTT
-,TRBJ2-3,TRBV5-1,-,CASSLRTSSTDTQYF,TGCGCCAGCAGCTTGAGGACTTCTAGCACAGATACGCAGTATTTT
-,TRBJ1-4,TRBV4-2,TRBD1,CASSPRDSPREKLFF,TGTGCCAGCAGCCCCAGGGACAGCCCGAGGGAAAAACTGTTTTTT
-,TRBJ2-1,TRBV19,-,CASSIRRDLNEQFF,TGTGCCAGTAGTATTAGGCGGGACTTAAATGAGCAGTTCTTC
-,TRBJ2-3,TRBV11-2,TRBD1,CASRTLGQIPDTQYF,TGTGCCAGCCGGACCCTGGGACAGATCCCAGATACGCAGTATTTT
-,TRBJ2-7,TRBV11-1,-,CASSLAGRGRYEQYF,TGTGCCAGCAGCTTAGCGGGCAGGGGTCGATACGAGCAGTACTTC
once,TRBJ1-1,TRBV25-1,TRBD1,CASKGARGTTQPNTEAFF,TGTGCCAGCAAGGGGGCGAGAGGGACCACTCAACCGAACACTGAAGCTTTCTTT
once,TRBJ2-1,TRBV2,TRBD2,CASSEGLAGGPEFF,TGTGCCAGCAGTGAGGGACTAGCGGGAGGGCCGGAGTTCTTC